What follows are 6 T cell receptor beta chains derived from one specimen sequenced in a study of CD8+CD57+ T cells in acquired aplastic anemia (dated by TCRdb to 2016 to 2019). The sequencing machine was an Illumina HiSeq 2000. Genomic DNA served as template for TCR beta VDJ combination and CDR3 sequence profiling. Through fastp at Q25 and MiXCR, TCRdb rebuilt clones from the public reads, retaining in-frame beta chains. Every entry covers one CDR3 protein and lists the most common genes and DNA from its rows. The sample table holds around 430,000 distinct CDR3 sequences, of which around a third were seen once. Roughly 0.8% of the sample comes from the top ten. Flow cytometry had shown CD8+CD57+ cell expansion in the patients selected for sequencing. The material sequenced was sorted CD4+, CD8+, or CD8+CD57+ T cells (not recorded which) from PBMCs. The receptors stem from a human donor with aplastic anemia.

The chain joins TRBV5-6 to TRBJ1-2; TRBD1 might be the D (6 bases). Trimming left V 4 bases short and J 8 bases short, with 18 bases between. This CDR3 is built from 14 residues. Germline assignment: CDR1 SGHDT and CDR2 YYEEEE. The CDR3 sequence is CASSLYTGSGGYTF. CDR3 coding DNA: TGTGCCAGCAGCCTCTATACAGGGTCAGGCGGCTACACCTTC.

The rearrangement joins TRBV9 to TRBJ2-1, with D possibly matching TRBD2 (6 bases). The V end lost 3 bases, the J end lost 6 bases, and 16 bases lay between the germline ends. CDR3 length: 15 amino acids. Germline lookup yields CDR1 SGDLS and CDR2 YYNGEE. CDR3 bases: TGTGCCAGCAGCGCCCGACTAGAAGGGATCAATGAGCAGTTCTTC. It translates to CASSARLEGINEQFF.

The rearrangement uses TRBV7-2 and TRBJ2-1; 8 bases line up with TRBD2. CDR1 is SGHTA, CDR2 FQGNSA, per germline. The CDR3 sequence is 14 residues long. Trimming removed 5 bases from V and 10 bases from J; junction bases left unmatched: 10. The CDR3 sequence is CASSPRGAGGEQFF. CDR3 in DNA: TGTGCCAGCAGCCCACGGGGCGCGGGGGGAGAGCAGTTCTTC.

This clonotype was observed a handful of times. The J gene is TRBJ1-2, the V gene TRBV19, with no clear D. The CDR3 extends over 13 amino acids. Looked up from germline, CDR1 is LNHDA and CDR2 is SQIVND (reference sequence). V lost 4 bases to trimming and J lost 4 bases, with 10 bases between them. In DNA form, the CDR3 reads TGTGCCAGTAGTAGGGTGGGAGGCTATGGCTACACCTTC. Protein: CASSRVGGYGYTF.

This chain links TRBV10-3 with TRBJ2-6; the D gene is possibly TRBD1 (6 bases). Trimming took off 6 bases at V and 0 bases at J, with 12 bases between the two ends. Germline V gives CDR1 ENHRY, CDR2 SYGVKD. The CDR3 runs 16 residues. The CDR3 loop reads CAIRFRGSSGANVLTF. DNA for the CDR3: TGTGCCATCAGGTTCAGGGGAAGCTCTGGGGCCAACGTCCTGACTTTC.

This chain links TRBV20-1 with TRBJ1-1; D not certain. The germline V gene encodes CDR1 DFQATT and CDR2 SNEGSKA (reference sequence). V gave up 8 bases and J gave up 6 bases, with 19 bases separating them. CDR3 length: 13 residues. Written as DNA, the CDR3 is TGCAGTTCCCTCGAGGGCGGGAGCGCTGAAGCTTTCTTT. Its protein product is CSSLEGGSAEAFF.